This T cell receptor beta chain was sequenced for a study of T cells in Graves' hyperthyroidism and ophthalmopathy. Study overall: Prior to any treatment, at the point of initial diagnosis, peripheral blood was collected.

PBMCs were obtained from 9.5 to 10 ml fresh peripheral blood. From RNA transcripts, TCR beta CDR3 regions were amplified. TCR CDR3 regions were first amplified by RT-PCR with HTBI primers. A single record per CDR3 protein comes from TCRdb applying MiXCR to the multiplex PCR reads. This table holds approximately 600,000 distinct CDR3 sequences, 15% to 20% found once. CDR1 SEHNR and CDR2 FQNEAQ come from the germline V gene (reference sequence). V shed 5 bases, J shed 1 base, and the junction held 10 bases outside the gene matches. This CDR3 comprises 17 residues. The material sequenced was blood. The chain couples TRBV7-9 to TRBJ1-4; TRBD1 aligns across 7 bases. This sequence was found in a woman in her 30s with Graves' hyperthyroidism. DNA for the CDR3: TGTGCCAGCAGCGCCCCGACAGGGATAGTAACTAATGAAAAACTGTTTTTT. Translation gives CASSAPTGIVTNEKLFF.